This entry describes one T cell receptor (beta chain). Its antigen is not identified. A clone one base away is much larger, so this may be a read error. These data come from a study of CD8 T cells in ankylosing spondylitis. A single record per CDR3 protein comes from TCRdb applying MiXCR to the 5' RACE reads. The data contain about 190,000 distinct CDR3 sequences, 10% to 15% of them singletons. The germline V gene encodes CDR1 SGHRS and CDR2 YFSETQ. The CDR3 sequence is 16 residues long. Study results and limitations: A TCR beta motif of fewer than ten highly homologous variants seemed to mark ankylosing spondylitis blood. Clones linked to disease were reported to show significant enrichment in matched ankylosing spondylitis synovial fluid.

This TCR came from a female donor with ankylosing spondylitis or in good health (not recorded which). Sequencing input: blood, either unsorted or a sorted T cell fraction (not recorded which). The V call is TRBV5-1, the J call TRBJ1-1; D is uncertain. CDR3 DNA: TGCGCCAGCAGCTCCTCGAGCACGCTGCGGAACCCTGAAGCTTTCTTT. Its translation: CASSSSSTLRNPEAFF.